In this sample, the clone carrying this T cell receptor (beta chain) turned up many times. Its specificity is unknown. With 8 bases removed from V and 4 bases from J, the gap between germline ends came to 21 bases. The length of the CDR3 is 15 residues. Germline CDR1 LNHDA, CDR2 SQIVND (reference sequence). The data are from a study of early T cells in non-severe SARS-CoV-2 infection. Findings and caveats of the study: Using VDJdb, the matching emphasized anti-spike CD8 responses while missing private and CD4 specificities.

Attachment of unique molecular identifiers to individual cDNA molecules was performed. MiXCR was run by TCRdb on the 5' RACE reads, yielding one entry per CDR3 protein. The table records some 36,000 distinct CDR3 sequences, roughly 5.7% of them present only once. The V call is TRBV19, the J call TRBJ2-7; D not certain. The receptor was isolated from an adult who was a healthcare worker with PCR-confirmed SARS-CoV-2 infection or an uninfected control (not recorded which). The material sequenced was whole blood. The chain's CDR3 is CASGNARAPPYEQYF. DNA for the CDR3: TGTGCCAGTGGAAACGCCCGGGCCCCCCCATACGAGCAGTACTTC.